This TCR beta chain is from a study of T cell changes during pregnancy in multiple sclerosis. Measured with immunoSEQ multiplex PCR; TCRdb has only the in-frame clones, and not every one. The sample contains more than 25,000 clones, 85% to 90% of which appear only once. Sequencing used CD8+ T cells from peripheral blood mononuclear cells, obtained before pregnancy. The receptor was isolated from a female donor with multiple sclerosis, enrolled in a pregnancy study.

The CDR3 DNA follows: TGTGCCAGTAGTATCGCGGGCAGTGAAGCTTTCTTT. The encoded protein is CASSIAGSEAFF. The chain combines TRBV19 with TRBJ1-1; no definite D call. V dropped 3 bases and J dropped 7 bases, with 9 bases sitting between them. CDR3 length: 12 residues. Germline CDR1 is LNHDA and CDR2 is SQIVND (reference sequence).